One sample yielded the 11 T cell receptor beta chains listed below, sequenced in a study of cytomegalovirus exposure and HLA in healthy donors. The PCR had 60 Vbeta and 13 Jbeta primers. Clones were read by immunoSEQ multiplex PCR, and TCRdb kept only the in-frame ones, dropping some. The sample lists fewer than 100,000 clones; nearly 80% were seen once. Specimen: PBMCs. Receptors were obtained from a female donor in good health and CMV-seronegative.

The V gene is TRBV7-2, the J gene TRBJ2-5; no clear D. CDR1 is SGHTA, CDR2 FQGNSA, per germline. This CDR3 is 11 amino acids long. V lost 6 bases to trimming and J lost 5 bases, with 7 bases between them. The CDR3 region has the DNA TGTGCCAGCAGAATGGGCGAGACCCAGTACTTC. Translation: CASRMGETQYF.

This chain uses TRBV7-9 with TRBJ2-3; 7 bases are shared with TRBD2. The CDR3 is 15 amino acids. Losses at the gene ends were 1 base for V and 1 base for J; bases not matched to a gene: 2. CDR1 SEHNR and CDR2 FQNEAQ come from the germline V gene (reference sequence). The CDR3 nucleotides read TGTGCCAGCAGCTTAGTTGGGGGGGGCACAGATACGCAGTATTTT. Its protein product is CASSLVGGGTDTQYF.

The J gene is TRBJ2-5, the V gene TRBV6-5; TRBD1 might be the D (5 bases). The CDR3 runs 13 residues. Trimming took 0 bases from V and 5 from J, leaving 7 bases between them. CDR1 and CDR2 (germline): MNHEY, SVGAGI. CDR3 DNA sequence: TGTGCCAGCAGTTACTCTGCAGGGGAGACCCAGTACTTC. Encoded protein: CASSYSAGETQYF.

The J gene is TRBJ1-1, the V gene TRBV7-6, with D possibly TRBD1 on 5 matching bases. The CDR3 has 14 amino acids. The germline V gene has CDR1 SGHVS and CDR2 FNYEAQ. V was shortened by 5 bases and J by 1 base, with 11 bases between the two germline ends. In nucleotides, the CDR3 is TGTGCCAGCAGCGAGGACACTGAGAACACTGAAGCTTTCTTT. Translating gives CASSEDTENTEAFF.

This rearrangement joins TRBV28 to TRBJ2-7; TRBD2 aligns across 10 bases. The germline gives CDR1 MDHEN, CDR2 SYDVKM. This CDR3 contains 14 residues. With V trimmed by 5 bases and J by 2 bases, 3 bases remained unmatched. The CDR3 coding sequence is TGTGCCAGCAGTCCTAGCGGGAGTCCCTACGAGCAGTACTTC. Translated, it gives CASSPSGSPYEQYF.

J is TRBJ2-7 and V is TRBV4-2, with D perhaps TRBD1 (5 bases). V shed 3 bases and J shed 5 bases, with 11 bases lying between them. Germline V gene data show CDR1 as LGHNA and CDR2 as YNFKEQ. There are 13 residues in the CDR3. CDR3 nucleotide sequence: TGTGCCAGCAGCCAGGGGCGTGGGAACGAGCAGTACTTC. It encodes CASSQGRGNEQYF.

This clone appeared a few times. CDR3 in DNA: TGTGCCAGCAGCAGACAGGGGGTTAATGAAAAACTGTTTTTT. Translation gives CASSRQGVNEKLFF. This chain links TRBV5-8 with TRBJ1-4; 9 nucleotides line up with TRBD1. Germline CDR1 is SGHTS and CDR2 is YDEGEE. Trimming cost V 4 bases and J 4 bases; bases outside gene matches: 2. This CDR3 spans 14 amino acids.

The genes are TRBV28 and TRBJ2-3; 8 bases agree with TRBD2. The J segment lost 5 bases and the V segment lost 10 bases, leaving 14 bases of the junction unmatched. In germline, CDR1 is MDHEN, CDR2 SYDVKM. This CDR3 is 15 amino acids long. In DNA form, the CDR3 reads TGTGCCACCCAACGGGCAGTGACTAGCGTAGATACGCAGTATTTT. Translation: CATQRAVTSVDTQYF. The whole variable domain, remainder taken from reference TRBV28 and TRBJ2-3, is DVKVTQSSRYLVKRTGEKVFLECVQDMDHENMFWYRQDPGLGLRLIYFSYDVKMKEKGDIPEGYSVSREKKERFSLILESASTNQTSMYLCATQRAVTSVDTQYFGPGTRLTVL.

The CDR3 protein is CASSDLGADYNEQFF. The CDR3 DNA sequence: TGCGCCAGCAGTGATTTAGGGGCGGACTACAATGAGCAGTTCTTC. This chain connects TRBV10-2 to TRBJ2-1, with a weak D call TRBD1 (5 bases). V lost 3 bases and J 3 bases, leaving 12 bases between the germline ends. From germline, CDR1 is WSHSY and CDR2 SAAADI. The CDR3 spans 15 residues.

The CDR3 is CASSPGTSGDTGELFF. The CDR3 DNA is TGTGCCAGTAGCCCCGGGACTAGCGGGGACACCGGGGAGCTGTTTTTT. The chain links TRBV19 to TRBJ2-2; 13 nucleotides agree with TRBD2. CDR3 length: 16 residues. From germline, CDR1 is LNHDA and CDR2 SQIVND (reference sequence). The junction had 4 bases not matched to a gene; V was cut back by 6 bases and J by 3 bases.

This clone has a single count. The chain links TRBV28 to TRBJ2-7, with TRBD2 identical over 11 bases. The trim removed 4 bases at V and 1 base at J, leaving 15 bases unmatched. CDR3 length: 19 amino acids. Germline loops: CDR1 MDHEN, CDR2 SYDVKM. This CDR3 is CASSSPGSSGREWSYEQYF. In nucleotides, the CDR3 is TGTGCCAGCAGTTCCCCCGGTAGTAGCGGGAGGGAGTGGTCCTACGAGCAGTACTTC.